This T cell receptor (beta chain) comes out of a study of blood T cell repertoires in COVID-19 (dated by TCRdb to the early 2020s). Study-level background: Collaborator samples came from the United States, Italy and Spain and covered acute and convalescent phases of COVID-19. The dataset comprised deeply sampled blood TCRbeta repertoires from subjects exposed to, actively infected with, or recovered from COVID-19. Where available, HLA class I and class II types were taken from metadata supplied by the sample provider and were not determined by assay-based typing. The samples were drawn from the first 160 participants of the ongoing ImmuneRACE study and from 950 to 1,500 subjects provided by 6 global collaborators. A freely available public database, intended as a resource for researchers studying the immune response to SARS-CoV-2, is where the repertoires were released. The prospective study material was composed of cDNA or gDNA derived from T cells, B-cell-depleted T cells, or PBMCs. Sample metadata almost always included a de-identified subject ID, COVID-19 status, age in years and sex. The paper's findings and limits, for the study overall: Clinical and demographic metadata were provided uncurated, with the amount varying by source and participant.

V is shortened by 5 bases, J by 2 bases, and the region joining them spans 19 bases. The CDR3 has 16 amino acids, counting the end cysteine and phenylalanine. The read is trimmed to its CDR3 DNA, 48 bases read in frame from base 1. The germline V gene (reference sequence) provides CDR1 PRHDT and CDR2 FYEKMQ. The immunoSEQ Assay, a bias-controlled multiplex PCR, was used to amplify TCRbeta CDR3 regions from genomic DNA. As for how the authors treated the data: The number of nucleated cells in each sample was estimated by amplification of reference gene primers within the assay. To quantify the absolute abundance of each unique TCRbeta CDR3 rearrangement, sequence reads were collapsed and filtered. Productive Simpson clonality was computed per sample as the square root of Simpson's diversity index over productive rearrangements. The clones in this table, taken by TCRdb from immuneACCESS, are in-frame only. Not every clone is retained; where verified, under half of the shortfall comes from an unresolved V gene, and the cause of the rest is unknown. V and J calls and clone size are those listed in that table; D and trimming were worked out from the DNA. The sample table holds hundreds of thousands of clones, of which 75% to 85% were seen once. Clones ranked in the top ten supply about 7.7% of the sample.

Participants in the prospective study were aged about 18 to 89 years, lived in about two dozen United States geographic areas, and enrolled through a virtual design. In the prospective study, cohorts were assigned on the basis of participant-reported clinical history obtained from a screening survey and a study questionnaire. In the prospective study, whole blood, serum and a nasopharyngeal or oropharyngeal swab were collected from each participant by mobile phlebotomists. Over a 2-month period, participants in the prospective study had the option of providing additional blood draws and questionnaires. Before DNA extraction, prospective study blood samples were shipped either frozen or at room temperature. In the case of this clone: Its binding antigen is unknown. No much larger clonotype is one base removed from it; base qualities were not supplied.

Sample: PBMCs or T cells enriched from blood (not recorded which). Recombination linked TRBV13 to TRBJ2-7; the D gene is possibly TRBD2, with 5 bases matching. The receptor was isolated from a woman aged 40 to 55 with acute COVID-19. The DNA reads as follows: TGTGCCAGCAGCCGCTCCCGGGAAACTAGTGCCTACGAGCAGTACTTC. Its coded protein is CASSRSRETSAYEQYF.